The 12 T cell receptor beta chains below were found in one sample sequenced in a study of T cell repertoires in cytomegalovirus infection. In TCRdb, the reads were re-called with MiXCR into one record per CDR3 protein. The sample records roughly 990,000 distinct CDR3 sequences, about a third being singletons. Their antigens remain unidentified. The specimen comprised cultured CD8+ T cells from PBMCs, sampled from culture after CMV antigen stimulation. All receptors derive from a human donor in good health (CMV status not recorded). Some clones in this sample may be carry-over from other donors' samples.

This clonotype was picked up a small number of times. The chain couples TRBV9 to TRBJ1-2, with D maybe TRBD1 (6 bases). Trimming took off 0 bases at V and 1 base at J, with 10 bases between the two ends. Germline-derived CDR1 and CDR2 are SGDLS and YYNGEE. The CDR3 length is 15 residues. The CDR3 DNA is TGTGCCAGCAGCGTAGGGACAGAGATTAACTATGGCTACACCTTC. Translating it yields CASSVGTEINYGYTF.

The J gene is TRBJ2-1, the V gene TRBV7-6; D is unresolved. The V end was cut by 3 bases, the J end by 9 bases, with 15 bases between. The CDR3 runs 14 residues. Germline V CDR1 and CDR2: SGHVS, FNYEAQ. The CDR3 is CASSLGAPGGEQFF. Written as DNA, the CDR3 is TGTGCCAGCAGCTTGGGCGCTCCGGGCGGTGAGCAGTTCTTC.

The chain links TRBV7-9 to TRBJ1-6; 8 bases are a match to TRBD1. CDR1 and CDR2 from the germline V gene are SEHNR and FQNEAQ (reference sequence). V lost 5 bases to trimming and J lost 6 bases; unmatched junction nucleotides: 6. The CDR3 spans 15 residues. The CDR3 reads CASSPRTGSNSPLHF. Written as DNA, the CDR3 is TGTGCCAGCAGCCCGCGGACAGGGAGTAATTCACCCCTCCACTTT.

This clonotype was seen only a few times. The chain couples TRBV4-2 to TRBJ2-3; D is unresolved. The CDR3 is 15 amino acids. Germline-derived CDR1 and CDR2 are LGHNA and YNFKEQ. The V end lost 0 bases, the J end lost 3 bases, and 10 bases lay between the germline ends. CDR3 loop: CASSQDSEKTDTQYF. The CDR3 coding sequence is TGTGCCAGCAGCCAAGATAGTGAGAAGACAGATACGCAGTATTTT.

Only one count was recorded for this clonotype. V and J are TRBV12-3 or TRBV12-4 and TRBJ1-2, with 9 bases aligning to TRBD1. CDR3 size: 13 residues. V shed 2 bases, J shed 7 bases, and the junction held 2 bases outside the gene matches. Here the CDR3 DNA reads TGTGCCAGCAGTTTAAGGACAGGGGTTGGCTACACCTTC. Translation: CASSLRTGVGYTF.

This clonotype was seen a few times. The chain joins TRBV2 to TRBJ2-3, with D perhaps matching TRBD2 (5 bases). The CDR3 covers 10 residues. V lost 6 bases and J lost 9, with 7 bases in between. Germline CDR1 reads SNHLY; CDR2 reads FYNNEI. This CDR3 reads CASRGATQYF. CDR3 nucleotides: TGTGCCAGCAGGGGAGCGACGCAGTATTTT.

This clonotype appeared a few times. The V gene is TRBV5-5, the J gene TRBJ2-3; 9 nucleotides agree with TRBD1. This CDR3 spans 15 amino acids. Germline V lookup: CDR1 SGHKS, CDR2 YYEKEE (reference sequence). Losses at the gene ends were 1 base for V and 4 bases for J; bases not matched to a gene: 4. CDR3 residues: CASSLTGGEADTQYF. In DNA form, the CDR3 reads TGTGCCAGCAGCTTGACAGGGGGCGAGGCAGATACGCAGTATTTT.

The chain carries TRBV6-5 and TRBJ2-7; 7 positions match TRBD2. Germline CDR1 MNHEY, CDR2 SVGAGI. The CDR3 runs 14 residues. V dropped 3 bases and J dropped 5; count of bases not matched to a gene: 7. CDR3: CASSYLGEGHEQYF. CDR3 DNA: TGTGCCAGCAGTTATCTGGGGGAGGGGCACGAGCAGTACTTC.

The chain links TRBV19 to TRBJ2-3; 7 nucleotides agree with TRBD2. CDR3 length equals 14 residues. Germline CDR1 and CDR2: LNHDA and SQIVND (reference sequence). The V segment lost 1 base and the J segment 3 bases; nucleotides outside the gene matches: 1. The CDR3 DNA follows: TGTGCCAGTAGTATAGGGGAGGGAACAGATACGCAGTATTTT. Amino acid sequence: CASSIGEGTDTQYF.

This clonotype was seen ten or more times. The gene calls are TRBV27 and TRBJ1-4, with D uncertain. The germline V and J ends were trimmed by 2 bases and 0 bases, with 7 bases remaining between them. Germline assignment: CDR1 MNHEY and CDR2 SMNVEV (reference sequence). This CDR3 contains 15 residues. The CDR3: CASSLDGTTNEKLFF. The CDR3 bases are TGTGCCAGCAGTTTAGACGGAACAACTAATGAAAAACTGTTTTTT.

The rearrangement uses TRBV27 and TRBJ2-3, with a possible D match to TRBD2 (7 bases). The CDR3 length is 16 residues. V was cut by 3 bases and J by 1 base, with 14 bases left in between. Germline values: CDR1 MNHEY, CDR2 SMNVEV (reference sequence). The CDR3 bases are TGTGCCAGCAGTTTGATTCGGGGGGCCGGCACAGATACGCAGTATTTT. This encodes CASSLIRGAGTDTQYF.

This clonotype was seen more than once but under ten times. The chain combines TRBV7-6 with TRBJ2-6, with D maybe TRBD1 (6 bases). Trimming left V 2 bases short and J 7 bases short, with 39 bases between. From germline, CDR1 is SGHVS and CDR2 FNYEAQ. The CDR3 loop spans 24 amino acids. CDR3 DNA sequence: TGTGCCAGCAGCTTATATCGGCTCTCCGTACGGCTCAGGGGATCGGAGGAGGAAGCCAACGTCCTGACTTTC. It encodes CASSLYRLSVRLRGSEEEANVLTF.